This TCR beta chain is from a study of blood T cell repertoires in COVID-19. V was clipped by 1 base and J by 4 bases; unmatched bases: 3. This CDR3 has 15 amino acids. The germline gives CDR1 MGHRA, CDR2 YSYEKL. Profiled with immunoSEQ multiplex PCR; TCRdb holds only in-frame clones, not every one. The sample lists about 220,000 clones; around 87% were seen once. Residents of 24 US areas, aged roughly 18 to 89 years, made up the participants. The origin of this receptor is a man aged 30 to 39 who had been exposed to COVID-19. This chain uses TRBV4-1 with TRBJ2-1; 8 bases match TRBD2. Specimen: PBMCs or T cells enriched from blood (not recorded which). Here the CDR3 reads CASSQGGLAYNEQFF. For the CDR3, the DNA is TGCGCCAGCAGCCAAGGAGGACTAGCTTACAATGAGCAGTTCTTC.